The clone carrying this T cell receptor beta chain was counted only a few times. Its cognate antigen is unknown. This entry is derived from a study of T cells after yellow fever vaccination. Study information: Researchers used SMART-Seq v4 Ultra Low Input to prepare fractions that had low cell numbers. Notes on the study in general: Contaminants from the bulk population, in the form of abundant clonotypes, could be found in FACS-sorted repertoires.

They built TCR cDNA with 5'RACE template switching, a step that put in a universal primer site and UMIs. TCRdb re-analysed the 5' RACE reads in MiXCR, keeping a single row per CDR3 protein. The data show 300,000 to 400,000 distinct CDR3 sequences, 3% to 4.5% seen once. V was clipped by 2 bases and J by 3 bases, with 10 bases between them. The CDR3 has 14 residues. This chain connects TRBV12-3 or TRBV12-4 to TRBJ1-2; D is unresolved. The clonotype comes from a man aged 18 to 35 who received the YFV17D yellow fever vaccine. The starting material was PBMCs, obtained 5 days after the yellow fever booster vaccination. This CDR3 reads CASSLSGWYYGYTF. As DNA, the CDR3 is TGTGCCAGCAGTTTAAGTGGGTGGTACTATGGCTACACCTTC.